This is a list of T cell receptor beta chains from one sample in a study of blood T cell repertoires in COVID-19. Here immunoSEQ multiplex PCR was the method, and the copy in TCRdb shows in-frame clones only, minus some. The profile covers about 130,000 clones, with around 73% appearing a single time and approximately 11% taken by the ten largest. The sequenced sample consisted of peripheral blood. The receptors shown here come from a man in his sixties who had recovered from COVID-19. The CDR3 runs from the conserved cysteine through the conserved F or W.

v_call,j_call,cdr3_aa
TRBV19,TRBJ1-6,CASREGANNSPLHF
TRBV28,TRBJ1-4,CAIYSATNEKLFF
TRBV29-1,TRBJ2-2,CSVGQGAEAGELFF
TRBV30,TRBJ2-7,CAWSVQNGGYEQYF
TRBV6-2/TRBV6-3,TRBJ2-7,CASSYFAGAPYEQYF
TRBV19,TRBJ2-7,CASSIGQGRYEQYF
TRBV6-7,TRBJ2-7,CASSYGDRGSYEQYF
TRBV4-3,TRBJ1-6,CASSQGQGGSPLHF
TRBV4-1,TRBJ2-1,CASTGTLREEQFF
TRBV3-1/TRBV3-2,TRBJ2-3,CASSQEGGTSGTLLADTQYF
TRBV6-4,TRBJ2-2,CASSGTGAGGELFF
TRBV2,TRBJ2-1,CAGQGAMYNEQFF
TRBV28,TRBJ2-7,CASSLIAGGYEQYF
TRBV13,TRBJ1-4,CASSRDRGATNEKLFF
TRBV7-9,TRBJ2-5,CASSRGGLQETQYF
TRBV3-1/TRBV3-2,TRBJ2-3,CASSLQGRTDTQYF
TRBV18,TRBJ2-2,CASAPTGTNTGELFF
TRBV18,TRBJ2-1,CASSPRESGGEQFF
TRBV5-1,TRBJ2-7,CASSLGTGSSYEQYF
TRBV7-6,TRBJ2-1,CASSPGVWPAGTSRYNEQFF
TRBV5-1,TRBJ1-2,CASSLQQNYGYTF
TRBV19,TRBJ2-6,CASSIGTGQGGPGANVLTF
TRBV5-4,TRBJ1-3,CASSRGQGARGNTIYF
TRBV7-2,TRBJ2-4,CASSLAGGAAKNIQYF
TRBV7-2,TRBJ2-3,CASSLEARRGTDTQYF
TRBV7-2,TRBJ2-1,CASSLVIGVNEQFF
TRBV7-3,TRBJ2-5,CASSPSGSHPETQYF
TRBV19,TRBJ2-4,CASSILPSGGIGVKNIQYF
TRBV10-3,TRBJ2-1,CAISESKGGTSGGNEQFF
TRBV28,TRBJ2-7,CASSFGGSEQYF
TRBV11-2,TRBJ1-1,CASSLAPDRFLMNTEAFF
TRBV5-6,TRBJ2-1,CASRAGPGGQFF
TRBV24-1,TRBJ2-5,CATSDPGHKETQYF
TRBV27,TRBJ2-3,CASSLLAGTDTQYF